The 9 T cell receptor beta chains below come from one sample, sequenced in a study of blood T cell repertoires in COVID-19. The method was immunoSEQ multiplex PCR; TCRdb's version includes in-frame clones alone and lacks a portion of them. The profile shows about 400,000 clones, just under 90% of them singletons. The sequenced sample was PBMCs or T cells enriched from blood (not recorded which). All receptors derive from a woman between 45 and 60 years old who had recovered from COVID-19.

This chain links TRBV10-3 with TRBJ2-7; TRBD2 matches at 11 bases. From germline, CDR1 is ENHRY and CDR2 SYGVKD. V shed 7 bases and J 0 bases; nucleotides not matched to a gene: 8. CDR3 size: 16 residues. This chain's CDR3 is CAIKGSGGVFSYEQYF. The DNA for the CDR3 is TGTGCCATCAAGGGTAGCGGGGGGGTATTCTCCTACGAGCAGTACTTC.

The chain recombines TRBV14 with TRBJ1-2, with TRBD1 as a possible D gene (5 bases). The V gene lost 7 bases and the J gene lost 8 bases, with 20 bases spanning the gap. The CDR3 loop spans 14 amino acids. Per the germline V gene, CDR1 is SGHDN and CDR2 is FVKESK. For the CDR3, the DNA is TGTGCCAGCAACAACGGGCCCAGGGCCGGGGGCTACACCTTC. Its protein product is CASNNGPRAGGYTF.

This clone was counted only a few times. The chain carries TRBV2 and TRBJ1-6; 8 positions match TRBD1. CDR3 length equals 15 residues. Looked up from germline, CDR1 is SNHLY and CDR2 is FYNNEI. Trimming cost V 8 bases and J 7 bases; bases outside gene matches: 10. The CDR3 DNA follows: TGTGCCAGCTGTTTGGGACAGGAGGGAAATTCACCCCTCCACTTT. This encodes CASCLGQEGNSPLHF.

This clone is a singleton in its sample. The rearrangement links TRBV15 to TRBJ2-1; D is perhaps TRBD2 (6 bases). The CDR3 is 16 amino acids. V dropped 1 base and J dropped 1 base, with 11 bases sitting between them. Germline assignment: CDR1 LNHNV and CDR2 YYDKDF (reference sequence). The CDR3: CATSRVLAPSYNEQFF. The CDR3 coding sequence is TGTGCCACCAGCAGAGTACTAGCCCCTTCCTACAATGAGCAGTTCTTC.

V and J are TRBV4-2 and TRBJ2-5, with 8 positions matching TRBD1. The CDR3 is 18 amino acids. The germline gives CDR1 LGHNA, CDR2 YNFKEQ. V shed 0 bases, J shed 1 base, and the junction held 10 bases outside the gene matches. The CDR3 nucleotides read TGTGCCAGCAGCCAAGACGATCCCGGGACAGGACTCCAAGAGACCCAGTACTTC. Its protein product is CASSQDDPGTGLQETQYF.

The V gene is TRBV7-9, the J gene TRBJ2-2, with TRBD2 matching 10 bases. CDR3 length: 16 amino acids. Unmatched junction bases numbered 7, after V lost 6 bases and J lost 3 bases. CDR1 is SEHNR and CDR2 is FQNEAQ in the germline V gene (reference sequence). CDR3 sequence: CASRSLAGGYTGELFF. DNA for the CDR3: TGTGCCAGCAGATCCTTAGCGGGGGGCTACACCGGGGAGCTGTTTTTT. The whole variable domain, filled in from reference TRBV7-9 and TRBJ2-2, reads DTGVSQNPRHKITKRGQNVTFRCDPISEHNRLYWYRQTLGQGPEFLTYFQNEAQLEKSRLLSDRFSAERPKGSFSTLEIQRTEQGDSAMYLCASRSLAGGYTGELFFGEGSRLTVL.

This sequence joins TRBV7-9 and TRBJ2-5, with D tentatively TRBD2 (7 bases). The CDR3 spans 16 residues. Trimming took off 2 bases at V and 1 base at J, with 14 bases between the two ends. Germline CDR1 SEHNR, CDR2 FQNEAQ (reference sequence). DNA for the CDR3: TGTGCCAGCAGCTTATTTGTCGGGGGGCCCCAAGAGACCCAGTACTTC. The encoded protein is CASSLFVGGPQETQYF.

This sequence joins TRBV6-5 and TRBJ1-1; no clear D gene. The CDR3 has 13 amino acids. The V end was cut by 4 bases, the J end by 2 bases, with 8 bases between. CDR1 and CDR2 from the germline V gene are MNHEY and SVGAGI. The CDR3 here is CASSLGLNTEAFF. Written as DNA, the CDR3 is TGTGCCAGCAGTTTAGGACTCAACACTGAAGCTTTCTTT.

This sequence joins TRBV5-5 and TRBJ1-1, with TRBD1 matching 7 bases. This CDR3 has 14 amino acids. Per the germline V gene, CDR1 is SGHKS and CDR2 is YYEKEE (reference sequence). V trimming: 4 bases; J trimming: 1 base; junction bases outside the gene matches: 4. CDR3 amino acids: CASSIGTANTEAFF. CDR3 nucleotide sequence: TGTGCCAGCAGCATCGGGACAGCGAACACTGAAGCTTTCTTT. The whole variable domain, remainder taken from reference TRBV5-5 and TRBJ1-1, is DAGVTQSPTHLIKTRGQQVTLRCSPISGHKSVSWYQQVLGQGPQFIFQYYEKEERGRGNFPDRFSARQFPNYSSELNVNALLLGDSALYLCASSIGTANTEAFFGQGTRLTVV.